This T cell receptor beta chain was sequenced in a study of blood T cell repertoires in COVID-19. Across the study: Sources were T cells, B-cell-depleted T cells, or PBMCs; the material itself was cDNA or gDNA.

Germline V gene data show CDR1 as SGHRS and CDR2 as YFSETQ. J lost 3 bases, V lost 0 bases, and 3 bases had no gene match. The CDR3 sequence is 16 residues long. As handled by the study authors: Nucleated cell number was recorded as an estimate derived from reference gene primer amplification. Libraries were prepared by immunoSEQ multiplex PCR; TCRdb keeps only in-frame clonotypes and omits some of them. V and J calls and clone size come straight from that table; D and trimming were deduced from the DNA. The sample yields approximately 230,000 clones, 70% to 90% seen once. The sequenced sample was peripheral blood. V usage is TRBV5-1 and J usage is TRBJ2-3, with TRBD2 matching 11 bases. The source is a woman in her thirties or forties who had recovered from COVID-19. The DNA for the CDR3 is TGCGCCAGCAGCTTGGATACTAGCGGGGGAACAGATACGCAGTATTTT. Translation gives CASSLDTSGGTDTQYF.